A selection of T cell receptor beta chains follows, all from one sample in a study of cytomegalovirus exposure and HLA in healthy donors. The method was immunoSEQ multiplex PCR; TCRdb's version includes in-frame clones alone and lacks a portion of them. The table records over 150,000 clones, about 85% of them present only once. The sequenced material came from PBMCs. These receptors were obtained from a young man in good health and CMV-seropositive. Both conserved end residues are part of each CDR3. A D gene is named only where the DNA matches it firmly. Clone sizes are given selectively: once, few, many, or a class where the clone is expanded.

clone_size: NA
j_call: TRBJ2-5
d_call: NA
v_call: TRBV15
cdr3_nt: TGTGCCACCAGCAGAGGGGGGGACAGACCACAAGTTGGCCAGTACTTC
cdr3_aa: CATSRGGDRPQVGQYF

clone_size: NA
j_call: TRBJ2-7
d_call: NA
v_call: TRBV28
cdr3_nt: TGTGCCAGCGGGAGGACCTACGAGCAGTACTTC
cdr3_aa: CASGRTYEQYF

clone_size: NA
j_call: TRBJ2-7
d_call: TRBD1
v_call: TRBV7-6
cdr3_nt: TGTGCCAGCAGCGCCCGGGACAGGATATACGAGCAGTACTTC
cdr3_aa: CASSARDRIYEQYF

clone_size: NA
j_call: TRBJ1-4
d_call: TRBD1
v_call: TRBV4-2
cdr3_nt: TGTGCCAGCAGCCAAGACAGGGGGACTAATGAAAAACTGTTTTTT
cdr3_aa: CASSQDRGTNEKLFF

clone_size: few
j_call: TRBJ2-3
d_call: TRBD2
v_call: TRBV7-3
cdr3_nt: TGTGCCAGCAGCTTATCGGGGGGGCCTGATACGCAGTATTTT
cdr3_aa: CASSLSGGPDTQYF

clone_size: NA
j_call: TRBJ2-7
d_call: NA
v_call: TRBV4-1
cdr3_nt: TGCGCCAGCAGCCAAGTTGCGGGCGCCTACGAGCAGTACTTC
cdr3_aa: CASSQVAGAYEQYF

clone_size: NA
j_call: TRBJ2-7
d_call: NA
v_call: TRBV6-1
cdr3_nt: TGTGCCAGCTGGGGCTCCACCTACGAGCAGTACTTC
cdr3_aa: CASWGSTYEQYF

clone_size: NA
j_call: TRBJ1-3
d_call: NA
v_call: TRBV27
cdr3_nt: TGTGCCAGCAGTTCGTTGAACAGGGCCTCTGGAAACACCATATATTTT
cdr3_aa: CASSSLNRASGNTIYF

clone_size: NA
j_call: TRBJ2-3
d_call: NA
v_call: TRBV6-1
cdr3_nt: TGTGCCAGCGGACGGGACACAAACACAGATACGCAGTATTTT
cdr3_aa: CASGRDTNTDTQYF

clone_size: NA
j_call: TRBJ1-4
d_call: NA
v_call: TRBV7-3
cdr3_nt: TGTGCCAGCAGCTCCGCGTACAGGGCTGCTAATGAAAAACTGTTTTTT
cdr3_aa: CASSSAYRAANEKLFF

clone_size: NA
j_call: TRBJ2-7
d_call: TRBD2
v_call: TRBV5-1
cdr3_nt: TGCGCCAGCAGCTTGGGACTAGCGGGAGGTGTGCACGAGCAGTACTTC
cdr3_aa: CASSLGLAGGVHEQYF

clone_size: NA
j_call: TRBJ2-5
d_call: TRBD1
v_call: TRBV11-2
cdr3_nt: TGTGCCAGCAGCGCCGGGGACAGGGTGCAAGAGACCCAGTACTTC
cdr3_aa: CASSAGDRVQETQYF

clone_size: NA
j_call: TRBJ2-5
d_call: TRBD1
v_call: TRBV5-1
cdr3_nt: TGCGCCAGCAGCGGACAGGGAGAGACCCAGTACTTC
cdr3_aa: CASSGQGETQYF

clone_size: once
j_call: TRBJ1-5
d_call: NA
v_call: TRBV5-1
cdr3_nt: TGCGCCAGCAGCTTGGAAACGGGGGGCCATCAGCCCCAGCATTTT
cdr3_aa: CASSLETGGHQPQHF

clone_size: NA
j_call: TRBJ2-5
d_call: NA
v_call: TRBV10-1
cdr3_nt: TGCGCCAGCAGTGAGTCGGGTCAGGGGCAAGAGACCCAGTACTTC
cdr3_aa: CASSESGQGQETQYF

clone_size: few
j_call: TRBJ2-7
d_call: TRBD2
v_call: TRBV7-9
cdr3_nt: TGTGCCAGCAGCTACCTAGGACTAGCGGCGGCCGAGCAGTACTTC
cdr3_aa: CASSYLGLAAAEQYF

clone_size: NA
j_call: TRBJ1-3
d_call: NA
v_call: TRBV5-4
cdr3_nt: TGTGCCAGCAGCTCCGGAACTGGAGGCACCATATATTTT
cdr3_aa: CASSSGTGGTIYF

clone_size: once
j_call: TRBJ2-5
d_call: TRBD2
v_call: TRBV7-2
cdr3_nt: TGTGCCAGCCGACCGGCGGGGGGGCTCCAAGAGACCCAGTACTTC
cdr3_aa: CASRPAGGLQETQYF

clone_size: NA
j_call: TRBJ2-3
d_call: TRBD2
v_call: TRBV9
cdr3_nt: TGTGCCAGTTCTCCTAGCGGAGCGGGAAATACGCAGTATTTT
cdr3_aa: CASSPSGAGNTQYF

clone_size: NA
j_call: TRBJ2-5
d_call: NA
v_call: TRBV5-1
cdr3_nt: TGCGCCAGCAGCTTGGACACCCCAGTCCAAGAGACCCAGTACTTC
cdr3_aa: CASSLDTPVQETQYF

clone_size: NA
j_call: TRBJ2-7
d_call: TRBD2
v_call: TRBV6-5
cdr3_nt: TGTGCCAGCAGTTCCCGACTAGCGGGGAAAGCCTACGAGCAGTACTTC
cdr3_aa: CASSSRLAGKAYEQYF

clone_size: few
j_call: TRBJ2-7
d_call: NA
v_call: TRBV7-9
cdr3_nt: TGTGCCAGCAGCTTAGACATCTACGAGCAGTACTTC
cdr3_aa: CASSLDIYEQYF

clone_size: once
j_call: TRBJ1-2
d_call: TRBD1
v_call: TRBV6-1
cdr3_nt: TGTGCCAGCAGTTCCCGGACAGGTGGCTACACCTTC
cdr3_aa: CASSSRTGGYTF

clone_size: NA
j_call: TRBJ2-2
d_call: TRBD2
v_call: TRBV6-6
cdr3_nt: TGTGCCACATCGGGGGGGCCCACCGGGGAGCTGTTTTTT
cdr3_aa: CATSGGPTGELFF

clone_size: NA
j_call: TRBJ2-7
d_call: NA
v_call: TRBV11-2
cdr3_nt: TGTGCCAGCAGCCGCATCGGCTATAGCGGCGAGCAGTACTTC
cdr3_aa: CASSRIGYSGEQYF

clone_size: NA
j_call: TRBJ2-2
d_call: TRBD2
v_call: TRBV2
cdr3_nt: TGTGCCAGCACCACCCTAGGGCGGGAGGACACCGGGGAGCTGTTTTTT
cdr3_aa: CASTTLGREDTGELFF

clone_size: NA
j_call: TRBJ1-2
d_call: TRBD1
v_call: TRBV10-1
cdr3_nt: TGCGCCAGCGGCGGGGACAGGGAGTACCTAAACTATGGCTACACCTTC
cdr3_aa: CASGGDREYLNYGYTF

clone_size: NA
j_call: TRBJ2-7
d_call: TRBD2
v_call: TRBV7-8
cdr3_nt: TGTGCCAGCAGCTCGACTAGCAATTGGGTCGAGCAGTACTTC
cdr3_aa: CASSSTSNWVEQYF

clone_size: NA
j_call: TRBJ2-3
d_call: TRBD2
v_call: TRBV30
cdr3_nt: TGTGCCTGGAGTGTTGCGGGGGGCACAGATACGCAGTATTTT
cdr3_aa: CAWSVAGGTDTQYF

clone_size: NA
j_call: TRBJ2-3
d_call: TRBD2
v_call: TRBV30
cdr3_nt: TGTGCCTGGAGTGGTCTCGGACTAGCGGGGGGCACAGATACGCAGTATTTT
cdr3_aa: CAWSGLGLAGGTDTQYF

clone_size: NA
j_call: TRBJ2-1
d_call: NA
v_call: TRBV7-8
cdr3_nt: TGTGCCAGCAGCTCCCTGGGAGTGGACAATGAGCAGTTCTTC
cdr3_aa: CASSSLGVDNEQFF

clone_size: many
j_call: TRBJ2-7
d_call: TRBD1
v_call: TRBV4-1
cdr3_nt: TGCGCCAGCAGCCAAAGTACAGGGGGTCTGTCATACGAGCAGTACTTC
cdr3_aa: CASSQSTGGLSYEQYF

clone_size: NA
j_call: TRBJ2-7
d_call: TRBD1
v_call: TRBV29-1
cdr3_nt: TGCAGCGTTGAAGCTCGGGACAGCTCCTACGAGCAGTACTTC
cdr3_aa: CSVEARDSSYEQYF

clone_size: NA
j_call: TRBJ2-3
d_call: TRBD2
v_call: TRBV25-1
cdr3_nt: TGTGCCAGCAGTGAAAACTTACTAGCGGGCATTGGAGGAGATACGCAGTATTTT
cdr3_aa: CASSENLLAGIGGDTQYF